This T cell receptor (beta chain) was recovered during a study of cytomegalovirus exposure and HLA in healthy donors. The V end was cut by 0 bases, the J end by 8 bases, with 11 bases between. Germline CDR1 and CDR2: SGDLS and YYNGEE. There are 14 residues in the CDR3. PCR was performed using 60 Vbeta and 13 Jbeta primers. Sequenced by immunoSEQ multiplex PCR; TCRdb stores in-frame clones only, minus some. The sample records over 150,000 clones, approximately 75% being singletons. The chain combines TRBV9 with TRBJ1-4; weak D call: TRBD1 (6 bases). Input material: PBMCs. This clonotype was sampled from a man between 50 and 59 years old in good health and CMV-seropositive. CDR3 in amino acids: CASSVDTGREKLFF. The CDR3 DNA follows: TGTGCCAGCAGCGTAGATACAGGGCGGGAAAAACTGTTTTTT.